The present T cell receptor beta chain was sequenced within a study of T cells in Graves' hyperthyroidism and ophthalmopathy. General study points: Ophthalmopathy and stable hyperthyroidism were separated by a 13 V-J model. Most thyroid-expanded clonotypes above 0.001 were also found in blood.

Newly diagnosed patients aged 18 to 65 had hyperthyroidism of under 2 months' duration. Using RNA transcripts as the source, TCR beta CDR3 regions were amplified. With the HTBI primer set, the TCR CDR3 went through a first round of RT-PCR. A single record per CDR3 protein comes from TCRdb applying MiXCR to the multiplex PCR reads. The sample lists a few hundred thousand distinct CDR3 sequences, approximately 44% occurring once. Remarks on this clonotype: The target antigen is unknown.

This sequence originates from a woman younger than 30 with Graves' hyperthyroidism. Sequencing used peripheral blood or thyroid tissue (not recorded which).

As DNA, the CDR3 is TGCGCCAGCAGCCAAGGGTTGGTTGGCTACACCTTC. Protein product: CASSQGLVGYTF. This chain uses TRBV4-3 with TRBJ1-2; no firm D call. This CDR3 has 12 amino acids. Trimming removed 1 base from V and 7 bases from J, with 7 bases in between. From germline, CDR1 is LGHNA and CDR2 YSLEER.